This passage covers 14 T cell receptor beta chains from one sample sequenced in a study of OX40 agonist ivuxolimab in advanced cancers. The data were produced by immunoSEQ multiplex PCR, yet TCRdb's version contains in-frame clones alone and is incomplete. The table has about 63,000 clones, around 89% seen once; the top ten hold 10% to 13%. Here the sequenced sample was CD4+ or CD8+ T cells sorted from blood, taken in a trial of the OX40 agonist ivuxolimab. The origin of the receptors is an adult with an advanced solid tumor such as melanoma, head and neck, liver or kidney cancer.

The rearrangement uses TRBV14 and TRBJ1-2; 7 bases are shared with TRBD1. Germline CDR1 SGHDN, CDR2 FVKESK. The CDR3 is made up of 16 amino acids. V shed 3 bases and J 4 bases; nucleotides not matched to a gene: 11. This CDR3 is CASSQETGRGIYGYTF. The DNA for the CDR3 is TGTGCCAGCAGCCAGGAGACAGGGAGGGGAATCTATGGCTACACCTTC.

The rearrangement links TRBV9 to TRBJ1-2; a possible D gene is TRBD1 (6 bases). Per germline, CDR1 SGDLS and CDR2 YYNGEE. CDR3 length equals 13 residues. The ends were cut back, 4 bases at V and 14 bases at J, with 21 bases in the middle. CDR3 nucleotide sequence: TGTGCCAGCAGCACGGCCAAACAGGGTCAATATACCTTC. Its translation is CASSTAKQGQYTF.

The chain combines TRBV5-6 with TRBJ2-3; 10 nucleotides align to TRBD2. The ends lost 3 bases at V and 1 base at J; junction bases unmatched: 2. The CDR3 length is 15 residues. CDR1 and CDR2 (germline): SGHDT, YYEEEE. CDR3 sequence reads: CASSSGTSGTDTQYF. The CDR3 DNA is TGTGCCAGCAGCTCCGGGACTAGCGGCACAGATACGCAGTATTTT.

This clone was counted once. As DNA, the CDR3 is TGTGCCAGCAGCTTGCCACAGGGGGGCGAGACCCAGTACTTC. It translates to CASSLPQGGETQYF. V is TRBV5-4 and J is TRBJ2-5; the match to TRBD1 covers 8 bases. CDR3 size: 14 residues. Germline CDR1 reads SGHNT; CDR2 reads YYREEE (reference sequence). Unmatched junction bases numbered 4, after V lost 1 base and J lost 5 bases.

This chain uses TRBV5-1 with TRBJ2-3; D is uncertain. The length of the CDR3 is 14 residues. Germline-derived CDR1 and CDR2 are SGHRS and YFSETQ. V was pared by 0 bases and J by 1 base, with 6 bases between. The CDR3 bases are TGCGCCAGCAGCTTGGCCTTCGGCACAGATACGCAGTATTTT. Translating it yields CASSLAFGTDTQYF.

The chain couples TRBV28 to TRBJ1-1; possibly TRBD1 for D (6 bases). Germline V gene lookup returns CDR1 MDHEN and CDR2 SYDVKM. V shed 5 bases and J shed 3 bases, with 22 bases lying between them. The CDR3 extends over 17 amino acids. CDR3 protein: CASSPYPYRVRDTEAFF. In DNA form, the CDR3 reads TGTGCCAGCAGTCCTTACCCCTACAGGGTTAGAGACACTGAAGCTTTCTTT.

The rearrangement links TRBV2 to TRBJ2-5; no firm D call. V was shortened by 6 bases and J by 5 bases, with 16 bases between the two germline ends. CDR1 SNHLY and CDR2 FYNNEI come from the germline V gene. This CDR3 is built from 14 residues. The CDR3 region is CASRIRMSAETQYF. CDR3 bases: TGTGCCAGCAGGATACGAATGAGCGCGGAGACCCAGTACTTC.

The DNA of the CDR3 is TGTGCCAGCATCAGGGGCACCCCGGAGACCCAGTACTTC. Amino acid sequence: CASIRGTPETQYF. The chain links TRBV7-9 to TRBJ2-5, with a possible D match to TRBD1 (6 bases). This CDR3 region has 13 residues. V was shortened by 7 bases and J by 5 bases, with 14 bases between the two germline ends. Germline-derived CDR1 and CDR2 are SEHNR and FQNEAQ (reference sequence).

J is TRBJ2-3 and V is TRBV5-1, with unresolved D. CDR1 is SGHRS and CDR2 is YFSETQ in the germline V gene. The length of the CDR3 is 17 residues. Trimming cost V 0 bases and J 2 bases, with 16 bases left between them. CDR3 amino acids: CASSLGLFAGYTDTQYF. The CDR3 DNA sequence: TGCGCCAGCAGCTTGGGGCTTTTTGCCGGGTACACAGATACGCAGTATTTT.

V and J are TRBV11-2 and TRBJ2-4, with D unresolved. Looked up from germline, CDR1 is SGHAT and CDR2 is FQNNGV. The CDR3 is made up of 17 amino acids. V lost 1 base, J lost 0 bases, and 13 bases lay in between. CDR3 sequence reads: CASSLVAGEGAKNIQYF. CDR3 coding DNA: TGTGCCAGCAGCTTAGTTGCAGGAGAAGGAGCCAAAAACATTCAGTACTTC.

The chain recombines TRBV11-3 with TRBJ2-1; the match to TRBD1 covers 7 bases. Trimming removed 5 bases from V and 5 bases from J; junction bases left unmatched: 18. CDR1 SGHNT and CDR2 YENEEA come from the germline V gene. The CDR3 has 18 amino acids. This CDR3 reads CASSPRSGRGPLHNEQFF. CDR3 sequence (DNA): TGTGCCAGCAGCCCCCGAAGCGGTAGGGGGCCACTTCACAATGAGCAGTTCTTC.

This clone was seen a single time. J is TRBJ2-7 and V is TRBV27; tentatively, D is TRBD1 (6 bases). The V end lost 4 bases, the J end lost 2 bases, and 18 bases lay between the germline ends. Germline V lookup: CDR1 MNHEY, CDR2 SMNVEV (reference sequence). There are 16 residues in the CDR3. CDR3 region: CASSSSTGEVAYEQYF. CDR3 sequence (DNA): TGTGCCAGCAGTTCGTCGACAGGTGAGGTCGCCTACGAGCAGTACTTC.

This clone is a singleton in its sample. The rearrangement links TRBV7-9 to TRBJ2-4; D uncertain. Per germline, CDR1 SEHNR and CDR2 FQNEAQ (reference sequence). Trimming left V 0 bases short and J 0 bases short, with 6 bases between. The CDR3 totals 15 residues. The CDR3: CASSLAGVAKNIQYF. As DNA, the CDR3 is TGTGCCAGCAGCTTAGCAGGAGTAGCCAAAAACATTCAGTACTTC.

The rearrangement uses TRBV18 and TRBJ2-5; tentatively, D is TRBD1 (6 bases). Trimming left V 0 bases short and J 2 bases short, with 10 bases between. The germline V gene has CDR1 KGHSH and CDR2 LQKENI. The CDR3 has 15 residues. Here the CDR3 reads CASSPPNTGQETQYF. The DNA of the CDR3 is TGTGCCAGCTCACCACCTAACACAGGGCAAGAGACCCAGTACTTC.